This T cell receptor beta chain was obtained from a study of T cell responses to AZD1222 COVID-19 vaccine. Points from the study as a whole: With two AZD1222 doses given, Spike-specific TCR breadth and depth both rose. Repertoire sampling occurred only after the peak T cell response. Donors, mostly white British, included more females; clonal diversity was possibly underestimated. Nearly half of spike-specific TCRs reportedly target unmutated variant regions.

The protocol was immunoSEQ multiplex PCR, while the TCRdb copy is restricted to in-frame clones and leaves out a portion. The repertoire consists of 180,000 or so clones, with more than 80% occurring once and the leading ten covering around 3%. Comment on this clone: Its antigen remains unidentified.

Germline lookup yields CDR1 KGHSH and CDR2 LQKENI. CDR3 length: 13 residues. After removal of 4 bases from V and 10 bases from J, the junction contained 9 bases not matched to a gene. The sequenced sample was peripheral blood, obtained on day 0 of AZD1222 vaccination. The chain employs TRBV18 and TRBJ1-2; 7 nucleotides line up with TRBD1. The TCR was taken from an adult in good health. The DNA for the CDR3 is TGTGCCAGCTCACACGGGACAGAAAGAAACTACACCTTC. This encodes CASSHGTERNYTF.